Each of the 14 T cell receptor beta chains below was sequenced from the same sample in a study of CD8+CD57+ T cells in acquired aplastic anemia. TCR beta VDJ and CDR3 were profiled, and genomic DNA was the template. TCRdb re-called the reads through MiXCR, storing one row per CDR3 protein. The sample lists about 180,000 distinct CDR3 sequences; 46% were seen once. The sample consisted of sorted CD4+, CD8+, or CD8+CD57+ T cells (not recorded which) from PBMCs. The receptors were gathered from a human donor in good health.

This clonotype was recorded at least ten times. The chain joins TRBV7-3 to TRBJ2-3; perhaps D is TRBD1 or TRBD2 (6 bases each). The germline gives CDR1 SGHTA, CDR2 FQGTGA. The ends were cut back, 5 bases at V and 10 bases at J, with 16 bases in the middle. This CDR3 is 13 amino acids long. The CDR3 coding sequence is TGTGCCAGCAGCCAGGGGACTTTAGAGTCGCAGTATTTT. This codes for CASSQGTLESQYF.

This clonotype was recorded at least ten times. This chain links TRBV20-1 with TRBJ2-1; 9 bases agree with TRBD1. The CDR3 length is 15 residues. Germline CDR1 DFQATT, CDR2 SNEGSKA (reference sequence). The V segment lost 4 bases and the J segment 8 bases; nucleotides outside the gene matches: 12. CDR3 sequence (DNA): TGCAGTGCTATCGATCCGGGACAGGGATTCTATGAGCAGTTCTTC. It is translated as CSAIDPGQGFYEQFF.

In this sample, this clonotype turned up once. This chain uses TRBV10-3 with TRBJ2-1; no definite D call. Germline values: CDR1 ENHRY, CDR2 SYGVKD. V was clipped by 4 bases and J by 0 bases, with 10 bases between them. The CDR3 sequence is 15 residues long. For the CDR3, the DNA is TGTGCCATCAGTGTAGACTGGAGCTCCTACAATGAGCAGTTCTTC. It translates to CAISVDWSSYNEQFF.

Many counts were recorded for this clonotype. The chain joins TRBV5-5 to TRBJ1-1; 8 bases are a match to TRBD1. The CDR3 loop spans 15 amino acids. The J segment lost 1 base and the V segment lost 0 bases, leaving 2 bases of the junction unmatched. The germline gives CDR1 SGHKS, CDR2 YYEKEE (reference sequence). CDR3 in amino acids: CASSLVDRENTEAFF. The CDR3 DNA follows: TGTGCCAGCAGCTTGGTGGACAGGGAGAACACTGAAGCTTTCTTT.

This clonotype was detected ten times or more. This chain joins TRBV4-3 and TRBJ2-2; tentative D call: TRBD1 (5 bases). This CDR3 is built from 15 residues. CDR1 and CDR2 (germline): LGHNA, YSLEER. Trimming cost V 0 bases and J 2 bases, with 7 bases left between them. CDR3 DNA: TGCGCCAGCAGCCAAGACAGGGTCAACACCGGGGAGCTGTTTTTT. As protein: CASSQDRVNTGELFF.

The V gene is TRBV7-9, the J gene TRBJ2-5; D unresolved. Germline V CDR1 and CDR2: SEHNR, FQNEAQ (reference sequence). Trimming removed 2 bases from V and 2 bases from J, with 3 bases in between. The CDR3 extends over 12 amino acids. CDR3 DNA: TGTGCCAGCAGCTTAACTCAAGAGACCCAGTACTTC. Amino acid sequence: CASSLTQETQYF.

This chain links TRBV15 with TRBJ2-7; 10 bases agree with TRBD2. This CDR3 has 18 residues. Germline V gene sequence: CDR1 LNHNV, CDR2 YYDKDF (reference sequence). V was pared by 2 bases and J by 3 bases, with 13 bases of the junction left unmatched. Here the CDR3 reads CATSRSLNSGRPVYEQYF. The CDR3 region has the DNA TGTGCCACCAGCAGAAGCTTGAATAGCGGGAGGCCGGTCTACGAGCAGTACTTC.

The V call is TRBV12-3 or TRBV12-4, the J call TRBJ1-2, with 8 bases that match TRBD1. This CDR3 region has 15 residues. V shed 5 bases, J shed 4 bases, and the junction held 9 bases outside the gene matches. The chain's CDR3 is CASSPQGAFSYGYTF. CDR3 nucleotides: TGTGCCAGCAGTCCCCAGGGGGCGTTCTCCTATGGCTACACCTTC.

The chain has TRBV12-3 or TRBV12-4 and TRBJ2-7; 10 bases are shared with TRBD1. The J call is uncertain, as TRBJ2-5 better fits the DNA end. The CDR3 length is 13 residues. CDR3 in DNA: TGTGCCAGCAGTGGACAGGGGGTTGAGACCCAGTACTTC. Translating it yields CASSGQGVETQYF.

This clonotype showed up just once. The rearrangement joins TRBV29-1 to TRBJ2-7; 7 nucleotides line up with TRBD1. Germline CDR1 reads SQVTM; CDR2 reads ANQGSEA. The CDR3 is made up of 15 amino acids. With 0 bases clipped from V and 3 bases from J, the junction kept 8 bases outside the gene matches. DNA for the CDR3: TGCAGCGTTGAAGATGACGGGACAGCCCGCTACGAGCAGTACTTC. It yields the protein CSVEDDGTARYEQYF.

This clonotype was detected once. The chain couples TRBV10-3 to TRBJ1-2; 10 bases line up with TRBD1. J gave up 4 bases and V 6 bases, and 5 bases lay outside the gene matches. The length of the CDR3 is 14 residues. Germline V lookup: CDR1 ENHRY, CDR2 SYGVKD. The CDR3, as DNA: TGTGCCATCAGGGACAGGGGGAAGGTCTATGGCTACACCTTC. Protein: CAIRDRGKVYGYTF.

There are many counts of this clonotype. The chain has TRBV28 and TRBJ2-5; the D is unclear. This CDR3 region has 16 residues. The V and J ends lost 6 bases and 4 bases respectively, with 21 bases between them. The V gene's germline CDR1 is MDHEN and CDR2 SYDVKM. The DNA of the CDR3 is TGTGCCAGCAGGGCCGCCAGCGCCATAGCCTCAGAGACCCAGTACTTC. As protein: CASRAASAIASETQYF. The full variable domain, completed using reference TRBV28 and TRBJ2-5, is DVKVTQSSRYLVKRTGEKVFLECVQDMDHENMFWYRQDPGLGLRLIYFSYDVKMKEKGDIPEGYSVSREKKERFSLILESASTNQTSMYLCASRAASAIASETQYFGPGTRLLVL.

The V call is TRBV20-1, the J call TRBJ2-1, with 8 bases aligning to TRBD1. Germline values: CDR1 DFQATT, CDR2 SNEGSKA (reference sequence). The trim removed 3 bases at V and 8 bases at J, leaving 12 bases unmatched. The CDR3 sequence is 15 residues long. The CDR3 coding sequence is TGCAGTGCTAGTATTCTACAGGGGGTCCGTGATGAGCAGTTCTTC. It specifies CSASILQGVRDEQFF.

In this sample, this clonotype turned up a few times. The chain links TRBV10-3 to TRBJ1-5; 8 bases are shared with TRBD1. CDR1 ENHRY and CDR2 SYGVKD come from the germline V gene. The CDR3 contains 15 residues. The V and J ends lost 2 bases and 5 bases, in that order; junction bases with no gene match: 5. For the CDR3, the DNA is TGTGCCATCAGTGAGGGGGGACAGGCCTATCAGCCCCAGCATTTT. It yields the protein CAISEGGQAYQPQHF.